The 19 T cell receptor beta chains below come from one sample, sequenced in a study of beta chain features in type 1 diabetes. Sequenced material consisted of expressed TCRB transcripts (all of the isolated RNA was reverse transcribed). Sequencing used immunoSEQ multiplex PCR; TCRdb keeps in-frame clones, though not all of them. In the table there are hundreds of thousands of clones, 11% to 15% of which are singletons. Sequenced sample: naive CD4+ T cells from blood. The receptors stem from a young man in good health.

The rearrangement links TRBV11-3 to TRBJ2-1; 10 nucleotides line up with TRBD2. The CDR3 is made up of 15 amino acids. J lost 6 bases, V lost 3 bases, and 5 bases had no gene match. In germline, CDR1 is SGHNT, CDR2 YENEEA. CDR3 region: CASSFLAGVRNEQFF. The CDR3 DNA sequence: TGTGCCAGCAGCTTTCTAGCGGGAGTCCGCAATGAGCAGTTCTTC.

The rearrangement uses TRBV6-5 and TRBJ2-1; 9 bases line up with TRBD1. V shed 7 bases, J shed 4 bases, and the junction held 8 bases outside the gene matches. CDR3 length: 15 residues. CDR1 is MNHEY and CDR2 is SVGAGI in the germline V gene. The CDR3 region has the DNA TGTGCCAGCAATAACCGGGACAGGGCTTACAATGAGCAGTTCTTC. The encoded protein is CASNNRDRAYNEQFF.

This chain links TRBV4-3 with TRBJ2-1, with D possibly TRBD1 on 6 matching bases. Germline V lookup: CDR1 LGHNA, CDR2 YSLEER. CDR3 size: 14 residues. V was trimmed by 8 bases and J by 5 bases, leaving 16 bases between them. CDR3 loop: CASSRGTPNNEQFF. The CDR3 bases are TGCGCCAGCTCCAGGGGAACGCCGAACAATGAGCAGTTCTTC.

This clone came up a few times. V usage is TRBV14 and J usage is TRBJ2-3, with 8 bases aligning to TRBD1. Trimming cost V 4 bases and J 3 bases; bases outside gene matches: 6. This CDR3 contains 15 residues. The germline V gene has CDR1 SGHDN and CDR2 FVKESK. The CDR3 spells CASSPTGGGTDTQYF. The CDR3 coding sequence is TGTGCCAGCAGCCCCACAGGGGGTGGAACAGATACGCAGTATTTT.

The V call is TRBV10-3, the J call TRBJ2-1; 8 bases map to TRBD1. Germline values: CDR1 ENHRY, CDR2 SYGVKD. The trim removed 7 bases at V and 4 bases at J, leaving 3 bases unmatched. The length of the CDR3 is 13 residues. CDR3 region: CAITGGAYNEQFF. The DNA for the CDR3 is TGTGCCATCACAGGGGGCGCTTACAATGAGCAGTTCTTC.

This clone was seen a few times. The CDR3 protein is CASGAETTRLSGEQYV. The CDR3 region has the DNA TGTGCCAGCGGCGCCGAGACTACCCGGCTGTCTGGAGAGCAGTACGTC. V usage is TRBV2 and J usage is TRBJ2-7, with a tentative D call TRBD2 (5 bases). The CDR3 runs to 16 residues. Trimming cost V 8 bases and J 7 bases, with 27 bases left between them. Germline values: CDR1 SNHLY, CDR2 FYNNEI.

This clone turned up a few times. The chain joins TRBV6-6 to TRBJ2-7; D gene uncertain. This CDR3 contains 13 residues. Germline V lookup: CDR1 MNHNY, CDR2 SVGAGI (reference sequence). Trimming stripped 2 bases from V and 3 bases from J, with 8 bases between. CDR3 sequence (DNA): TGTGCCAGCAGTTACACGGCTAGCTACGAGCAGTACGTC. Translating it yields CASSYTASYEQYV.

This clone was seen more than once but under ten times. V and J are TRBV29-1 and TRBJ1-4; maybe TRBD1 (5 bases). The V gene's germline CDR1 is SQVTM and CDR2 ANQGSEA. The length of the CDR3 is 11 residues. V lost 5 bases to trimming and J lost 8 bases, with 9 bases between them. The CDR3 here is CSVRDGEKLFF. CDR3 nucleotides: TGCAGCGTTAGGGACGGGGAAAAACTGTTTTTT.

The rearrangement joins TRBV5-1 to TRBJ2-7; TRBD1 matches 9 bases. Germline loops: CDR1 SGHRS, CDR2 YFSETQ. V lost 7 bases, J lost 6 bases, and 8 bases stayed unmatched. The CDR3 loop spans 13 amino acids. CDR3 residues: CASAPQGAREQYF. In DNA, the CDR3 is TGCGCCAGCGCGCCACAGGGGGCCCGCGAGCAGTACTTC.

This clone was picked up a small number of times. The chain employs TRBV7-8 and TRBJ2-1; tentative D call: TRBD2 (6 bases). The V gene lost 5 bases and the J gene lost 7 bases, with 12 bases spanning the gap. The germline V gene has CDR1 SGHVS and CDR2 FQNEAQ. This CDR3 is 13 amino acids long. Here the CDR3 reads CASSPLAGNEQFF. The CDR3 DNA reads as TGTGCCAGCAGCCCCCTCGCGGGAAATGAGCAGTTCTTC.

There are a few counts of this clone. This chain joins TRBV19 and TRBJ1-1; D is undetermined. V was trimmed by 4 bases and J by 1 base, leaving 7 bases between them. This CDR3 region has 13 residues. Germline V gene sequence: CDR1 LNHDA, CDR2 SQIVND (reference sequence). Written as DNA, the CDR3 is TGTGCCAGTAGTAAGGTGGCGAACACTGAAGCTTTCTTT. Amino acid sequence: CASSKVANTEAFF. Based on the CDR3 plus reference TRBV19 and TRBJ1-1, the full variable domain is DGGITQSPKYLFRKEGQNVTLSCEQNLNHDAMYWYRQDPGQGLRLIYYSQIVNDFQKGDIAEGYSVSREKKESFPLTVTSAQKNPTAFYLCASSKVANTEAFFGQGTRLTVV.

The chain is built from TRBV30 and TRBJ1-1; D uncertain. The germline gives CDR1 GTSNPN, CDR2 SVGIG (reference sequence). V was clipped by 0 bases and J by 5 bases, with 7 bases between them. The CDR3 spans 12 residues. CDR3 sequence reads: CAWSVGRTEAFF. In nucleotides, the CDR3 is TGTGCCTGGAGTGTCGGGAGAACTGAAGCTTTCTTT.

V and J are TRBV5-4 and TRBJ2-3; 9 bases agree with TRBD2. Germline CDR1 reads SGHNT; CDR2 reads YYREEE (reference sequence). J was trimmed by 7 bases and V by 4 bases; bases with no gene match: 7. The CDR3 spans 14 residues. CDR3 nucleotides: TGTGCCAGCAGCCGCTCCGCGGGAGGGAATACGCAGTATTTT. Translation gives CASSRSAGGNTQYF.

The DNA for the CDR3 is TGTGCCAGCAGTGAGGCAGGGGGCTCGGGCATTCAGTACTTC. Translation: CASSEAGGSGIQYF. V usage is TRBV2 and J usage is TRBJ2-4; 8 positions match TRBD1. Germline assignment: CDR1 SNHLY and CDR2 FYNNEI. Unmatched junction bases numbered 7, after V lost 3 bases and J lost 9 bases. The CDR3 contains 14 residues.

Of note for this clone: The same CDR3 arises from other DNA sequences in this sample as well. The CDR3 bases are TGCGCCAGCAGCCAAGCGGGCGGGAGACCGAATGAGCAGTTCTTC. It translates to CASSQAGGRPNEQFF. The chain employs TRBV4-1 and TRBJ2-1, with 7 bases that match TRBD2. The CDR3 is 15 amino acids. The germline V gene encodes CDR1 MGHRA and CDR2 YSYEKL. The V segment lost 1 base and the J segment 7 bases; nucleotides outside the gene matches: 7.

There are a few counts of this clone. The chain links TRBV30 to TRBJ2-2; TRBD1 aligns across 7 bases. J gave up 2 bases and V 3 bases, and 6 bases lay outside the gene matches. Germline assignment: CDR1 GTSNPN and CDR2 SVGIG (reference sequence). The CDR3 spans 15 residues. CDR3 amino acids: CAWRVGTANTGELFF. DNA for the CDR3: TGTGCCTGGAGGGTAGGGACAGCAAACACCGGGGAGCTGTTTTTT.

The CDR3 sequence is CAISESGLAYEQYV. The CDR3 DNA sequence: TGTGCCATCAGTGAGTCGGGACTGGCCTACGAGCAGTACGTC. This chain links TRBV10-3 with TRBJ2-7, with a weak D call TRBD2 (6 bases). V lost 0 bases and J lost 2, with 8 bases in between. The CDR3 consists of 14 residues. Looked up from germline, CDR1 is ENHRY and CDR2 is SYGVKD.

The CDR3 here is CASSYGQGTYGYTF. In DNA, the CDR3 is TGCGCCAGCAGCTACGGACAGGGGACTTATGGCTACACCTTC. J is TRBJ1-2 and V is TRBV5-1, with TRBD1 matching 9 bases. V dropped 3 bases and J dropped 5; count of bases not matched to a gene: 5. The CDR3 is made up of 14 amino acids. Germline CDR1 SGHRS, CDR2 YFSETQ.

This clone has a handful of counts. V and J are TRBV10-3 and TRBJ2-5, with D possibly matching TRBD2 (5 bases). The CDR3 loop spans 13 amino acids. The V and J ends lost 8 bases and 3 bases respectively, with 13 bases between them. The germline gives CDR1 ENHRY, CDR2 SYGVKD. This CDR3 reads CAIADSREETQYF. CDR3 in DNA: TGTGCCATCGCGGACTCGAGGGAAGAGACCCAGTACTTC.